The entry below gives a single T cell receptor beta chain sequence along with its context. Its antigen remains unknown. The data derive from a study of Ad26.COV2.S vaccination and SARS-CoV-2 variants. The wider study: Intramuscular Ad26.COV2.S doses were given once or twice, 56 days apart.

Study-wide results and caveats: Comparable non-spike TCR breadth was observed in vaccine and placebo recipients. There was a possibility that the TCR breadth and depth analyses underestimated total T cell responses.

Generated by immunoSEQ multiplex PCR, the TCRdb table keeps only in-frame clones and is missing some. The sample lists around 300,000 clones; roughly 89% were seen once. Treatment given: roughly 18 received Ad26.COV2.S at low or high dose, single or two shots; several received placebo; per-sample allocation not given. It was on day 63 after the first vaccine or placebo injection that samples were taken. This Boston cohort included adults aged 18-55 years. V shed 3 bases and J 9 bases; nucleotides not matched to a gene: 10. The germline CDR1 and CDR2 sequences are KGHDR and SFDVKD. The CDR3 loop spans 16 amino acids.

The V call is TRBV24-1, the J call TRBJ2-6; 7 nucleotides agree with TRBD1. The receptor was isolated from a person aged 18-65 years who received the Ad26.COV2.S COVID-19 vaccine or a placebo. The starting material was peripheral blood, obtained in a trial of Ad26.COV2.S vaccine versus placebo. CDR3 loop: CATSDATGTVNNVLTF. CDR3 bases: TGTGCCACCAGTGATGCCACCGGGACAGTGAACAACGTCCTGACTTTC.